This is a list of T cell receptor beta chains from one sample in a study of blood T cell repertoires in COVID-19. The method was immunoSEQ multiplex PCR; TCRdb's version includes in-frame clones alone and lacks a portion of them. The data show hundreds of thousands of clones, 85% to 95% seen once. Input material: PBMCs or T cells enriched from blood (not recorded which). The receptors derive from a young woman who had recovered from COVID-19. The CDR3 runs from the conserved cysteine through the conserved F or W. The D gene is left open where the match is weak. The size field is filled for only some rows; it gives once, few, many or a size class.

clone size	V gene	D gene	J gene	CDR3 protein	CDR3 DNA
NA	TRBV19	TRBD1	TRBJ2-6	CASSIDRAAGANVLTF	TGTGCCAGTAGTATCGACAGGGCTGCTGGGGCCAACGTCCTGACTTTC
NA	TRBV12-5	NA	TRBJ1-1	CASGSTEKAFF	TGTGCTAGTGGTTCGACAGAGAAAGCTTTCTTT
NA	TRBV10-3	NA	TRBJ1-2	CAISDSQMNYGYTF	TGTGCCATCAGTGACTCGCAGATGAACTATGGCTACACCTTC
NA	TRBV7-9	NA	TRBJ2-7	CASSLTDEQYF	TGTGCCAGCAGCCTTACGGACGAGCAGTACTTC
NA	TRBV3-1/TRBV3-2	TRBD1	TRBJ1-1	CASSQRDRSHTEAFF	TGTGCCAGCAGCCAACGGGACAGGAGTCACACTGAAGCTTTCTTT
NA	TRBV19	NA	TRBJ1-1	CASSIGGVEAFF	TGTGCCAGTAGTATTGGTGGAGTTGAAGCTTTCTTT
once	TRBV2	TRBD1	TRBJ1-1	CASSSEAGQEEAFF	TGTGCCAGCAGTTCTGAAGCGGGACAGGAGGAAGCTTTCTTT
NA	TRBV6-2/TRBV6-3	TRBD1	TRBJ2-2	CASNYLTGGNSNTGELFF	TGTGCCAGCAATTACTTAACAGGGGGCAATAGTAACACCGGGGAGCTGTTTTTT
NA	TRBV2	TRBD2	TRBJ2-2	CASSEQGLAGVYTGELFF	TGTGCCAGCAGTGAACAGGGACTAGCGGGGGTCTACACCGGGGAGCTGTTTTTT
NA	TRBV15	NA	TRBJ2-1	CATSGERLVGSYNEQFF	TGTGCCACCAGCGGGGAGCGACTAGTTGGGTCCTACAATGAGCAGTTCTTC
NA	TRBV7-9	NA	TRBJ1-6	CASSRLNSPLHF	TGTGCCAGCAGTCGACTCAATTCACCCCTCCACTTT